Listed below are T cell receptor beta chains from one sample, sequenced in a study of T-cell memory formation after mild COVID-19. Each CDR3 protein is one row after TCRdb ran MiXCR on the 5' RACE reads. The sample holds 65,000 to 100,000 distinct CDR3 sequences, roughly 13% seen once. The sample was PBMCs or a T cell subset sorted from them (not recorded which). These receptors were obtained from a man younger than 30 who had mild COVID-19 (a few samples of this study predate the infection). Cell type and time point are not known. CDR3s include the opening cysteine and the closing phenylalanine or tryptophan. The order of the fields is clone size, V gene, D gene, J gene, CDR3 DNA, CDR3 protein. D genes are given only for firm matches. Where a row states a size, it is once, few, many or the class of an expanded clone; other rows omit it.

clone size: NA
V gene: TRBV6-5
D gene: TRBD1
J gene: TRBJ2-5
CDR3 DNA: TGTGCCAGCAAGCTACAGGGGATCGAGACCCAGTACTTC
CDR3 protein: CASKLQGIETQYF

clone size: NA
V gene: TRBV20-1
D gene: NA
J gene: TRBJ1-2
CDR3 DNA: TGCAGTGCTAGTTCAGAGGGTAACTATGGCTACACCTTC
CDR3 protein: CSASSEGNYGYTF

clone size: many
V gene: TRBV11-2
D gene: NA
J gene: TRBJ2-2
CDR3 DNA: TGTGCCAGCAGCTTAGGGGCCGGGGAGCTGTTTTTT
CDR3 protein: CASSLGAGELFF

clone size: few
V gene: TRBV24-1
D gene: NA
J gene: TRBJ1-2
CDR3 DNA: TGTGCCACCAGTGATTTGCGGTCGAACTATGGCTACACCTTC
CDR3 protein: CATSDLRSNYGYTF

clone size: NA
V gene: TRBV6-5
D gene: NA
J gene: TRBJ2-3
CDR3 DNA: TGTGCCAGCAGTTACTTCGCCACAGATACGCAGTATTTT
CDR3 protein: CASSYFATDTQYF

clone size: NA
V gene: TRBV4-3
D gene: TRBD1
J gene: TRBJ2-4
CDR3 DNA: TGCGCCAGCAGCCAAGATCGGTCCTGGGGGACAGGGGGGATTTTGGACATTCAGTACTTC
CDR3 protein: CASSQDRSWGTGGILDIQYF

clone size: few
V gene: TRBV24-1
D gene: NA
J gene: TRBJ1-5
CDR3 DNA: TGTGCCACAGCGCCGGGACAAAATCAGCCCCAGCATTTT
CDR3 protein: CATAPGQNQPQHF

clone size: few
V gene: TRBV20-1
D gene: TRBD1
J gene: TRBJ1-6
CDR3 DNA: TGCAGTGCCCACGACAGGGATTCACCCCTCCACTTT
CDR3 protein: CSAHDRDSPLHF

clone size: many
V gene: TRBV6-5
D gene: NA
J gene: TRBJ1-2
CDR3 DNA: TGTGCCAGCAGTTACTCGAGTGGCACTAGGGGCTACACCTTC
CDR3 protein: CASSYSSGTRGYTF

clone size: NA
V gene: TRBV6-2/TRBV6-3
D gene: NA
J gene: TRBJ2-1
CDR3 DNA: TGTGCCAGCAGAAGAATGAGCTCCTACAATGAGCAGTTCTTC
CDR3 protein: CASRRMSSYNEQFF

clone size: many
V gene: TRBV5-1
D gene: NA
J gene: TRBJ2-2
CDR3 DNA: TGCGCCAGCAGCTTGGCAGGGGAGGTCACCGGGGAGCTGTTTTTT
CDR3 protein: CASSLAGEVTGELFF

clone size: many
V gene: TRBV12-3/TRBV12-4
D gene: NA
J gene: TRBJ2-3
CDR3 DNA: TGTGCCAGCAGTTTTGGGTCTAGCACAGATACGCAGTATTTT
CDR3 protein: CASSFGSSTDTQYF

clone size: NA
V gene: TRBV27
D gene: TRBD2
J gene: TRBJ2-3
CDR3 DNA: TGTGCCAGCAGTTTATTATCCTCCTTGGGTAGCGGGGTCACAGATACGCAGTATTTT
CDR3 protein: CASSLLSSLGSGVTDTQYF

clone size: NA
V gene: TRBV25-1
D gene: NA
J gene: TRBJ2-3
CDR3 DNA: TGTGCCGGGGAGGAGGAGACCACAGATACGCAGTATTTT
CDR3 protein: CAGEEETTDTQYF

clone size: NA
V gene: TRBV12-3/TRBV12-4
D gene: TRBD1
J gene: TRBJ2-1
CDR3 DNA: TGTGCCAGCAGTTTCGGGGACAGCTACAATGAGCAGTTCTTC
CDR3 protein: CASSFGDSYNEQFF

clone size: NA
V gene: TRBV4-1
D gene: NA
J gene: TRBJ1-2
CDR3 DNA: TGCGCCAGCAGCCAAGGCCCAGGTTCTAACTATGGCTACACCTTC
CDR3 protein: CASSQGPGSNYGYTF